Listed here are 28 T cell receptor beta chains from one sample, sequenced in a study of human T cells and chemical hapten exposure (dated by TCRdb to about 2021). In the paper's terms, the time point label means: patch test 1, 2 weeks after DPC sensitization. The treatment or condition tag for this specimen amounts to: therapeutic diphenylcyclopropenone sensitization with weekly scalp DPC. Library preparation used RACE. The sequencing machine was a NextSeq 500. TCRdb reworked the public reads: Q25 trimming with fastp, MiXCR clone assembly, productive beta chains retained. CDR3 protein duplicates are merged, each entry listing the most common genes and DNA. The sample data list some 180,000 distinct CDR3 sequences, and 20% to 25% of these were observed just once. Roughly 6.7% of the sample goes to the ten largest clones. The sample was whole blood, taken in connection with sensitization to the hapten diphenylcyclopropenone (DPC). The receptors come from a woman aged 45 to 65 with alopecia areata. Some clones in this sample may be carry-over from other donors' samples.

The sample holds a few counts of this clonotype. The chain links TRBV20-1 to TRBJ2-7; TRBD2 agrees at 7 bases. The germline gives CDR1 DFQATT, CDR2 SNEGSKA (reference sequence). Germline trimming cut 4 bases from V and 7 bases from J; bases unmatched to any gene: 10. CDR3 length: 13 amino acids. The CDR3 bases are TGCAGTGCTACGCGATCTTCCGGGGGGGAGCAGTACTTC. It codes for CSATRSSGGEQYF.

This clonotype was counted between two and nine times. This chain joins TRBV11-1 and TRBJ1-2; maybe TRBD1 (5 bases). The CDR3 totals 15 residues. Germline V lookup: CDR1 SGHAT, CDR2 FQDESV (reference sequence). V shed 4 bases and J shed 4 bases, with 16 bases lying between them. In DNA form, the CDR3 reads TGTGCCAGCAGCTCCGGACATAGAGGAATCTATGGCTACACCTTC. Protein sequence: CASSSGHRGIYGYTF.

This chain links TRBV18 with TRBJ1-6; no reliable D call. The CDR3 sequence is 12 residues long. Germline-derived CDR1 and CDR2 are KGHSH and LQKENI. V shed 4 bases and J shed 9 bases, with 7 bases lying between them. The chain's CDR3 is CASSRLLSPLHF. For the CDR3, the DNA is TGTGCCAGCTCACGCCTCCTTTCACCCCTCCACTTT.

This clonotype was observed a handful of times. The V gene is TRBV7-8, the J gene TRBJ1-1; no definite D call. With 8 bases removed from V and 1 base from J, the gap between germline ends came to 20 bases. The CDR3 is 16 residues long. Germline V CDR1 and CDR2: SGHVS, FQNEAQ. This chain's CDR3 is CASLWSTSTSNTEAFF. Written as DNA, the CDR3 is TGTGCCAGCCTATGGTCAACATCGACTTCGAACACTGAAGCTTTCTTT.

This clonotype was seen ten or more times. The rearrangement joins TRBV20-1 to TRBJ1-2; D is perhaps TRBD1 (5 bases). CDR3 length: 13 residues. In germline, CDR1 is DFQATT, CDR2 SNEGSKA (reference sequence). Deletions cut 5 bases from V and 8 bases from J, with 18 bases between. The CDR3 DNA reads as TGCAGTGCTTCCCCCGGAGGGGCAAAGGGCTACACCTTC. This sequence encodes CSASPGGAKGYTF.

CDR3 bases: TGCAGTGCTGGATCAGGGCACAATCAGCCCCAGCATTTT. This encodes CSAGSGHNQPQHF. V is TRBV20-1 and J is TRBJ1-5; tentative D call: TRBD1 (5 bases). The germline V gene has CDR1 DFQATT and CDR2 SNEGSKA (reference sequence). With 5 bases removed from V and 3 bases from J, the gap between germline ends came to 11 bases. This CDR3 has 13 residues.

This rearrangement joins TRBV3-1 to TRBJ1-5; 8 bases agree with TRBD1. This CDR3 has 14 amino acids. Trimming removed 1 base from V and 7 bases from J; junction bases left unmatched: 3. CDR1 and CDR2 from the germline V gene are LGHDT and YNNKEL (reference sequence). CDR3 sequence reads: CASSQVPGGQPQHF. The CDR3 DNA is TGTGCCAGCAGCCAAGTCCCAGGGGGCCAGCCCCAGCATTTT.

The chain combines TRBV7-9 with TRBJ2-5; D might be TRBD2 (5 bases). The CDR3 is made up of 13 amino acids. Trimming cost V 3 bases and J 3 bases, with 8 bases left between them. Germline V gene lookup returns CDR1 SEHNR and CDR2 FQNEAQ (reference sequence). Here the CDR3 reads CASSFWREETQYF. CDR3 in DNA: TGTGCCAGCAGCTTTTGGCGGGAAGAGACCCAGTACTTC.

This sequence joins TRBV7-7 and TRBJ2-1, with 14 bases aligning to TRBD2. The J segment lost 1 base and the V segment lost 5 bases, leaving 10 bases of the junction unmatched. This CDR3 has 19 residues. CDR1 and CDR2 from the germline V gene are SSHAT and FNYEAQ (reference sequence). CDR3 bases: TGTGCCAGCAGCCCAAGACTAGCGGGAGGGCCACGGTCCTACAATGAGCAGTTCTTC. Translated: CASSPRLAGGPRSYNEQFF. The full variable domain, its missing parts supplied by reference TRBV7-7 and TRBJ2-1, is GAGVSQSPRYKVTKRGQDVTLRCDPISSHATLYWYQQALGQGPEFLTYFNYEAQPDKSGLPSDRFSAERPEGSISTLTIQRTEQRDSAMYRCASSPRLAGGPRSYNEQFFGPGTRLTVL.

This rearrangement joins TRBV12-3 or TRBV12-4 to TRBJ2-2; D remains ambiguous. The CDR3 extends over 18 amino acids. The V end lost 2 bases, the J end lost 2 bases, and 18 bases lay between the germline ends. CDR3 in DNA: TGTGCCAGCAGTTTACAGTTTACTCGTCGGACCAACACCGGGGAGCTGTTTTTT. It is translated as CASSLQFTRRTNTGELFF.

The genes are TRBV5-5 and TRBJ2-5; weak D call: TRBD2 (6 bases). CDR1 and CDR2 (germline): SGHKS, YYEKEE (reference sequence). V shed 0 bases and J shed 5 bases, with 14 bases lying between them. There are 15 residues in the CDR3. The CDR3 coding sequence is TGTGCCAGCAGCTTGGACCCGGGAGCCTCGGAGACCCAGTACTTC. Protein: CASSLDPGASETQYF.

This clonotype turned up a few times. This chain connects TRBV7-2 to TRBJ2-3; D gene uncertain. Trimming pared 5 bases from V and 3 bases from J, leaving 6 bases between. The CDR3 is 12 amino acids. Germline V gene lookup returns CDR1 SGHTA and CDR2 FQGNSA. Written as DNA, the CDR3 is TGTGCCAGCAGCCGATGGACAGATACGCAGTATTTT. Residues: CASSRWTDTQYF.

This rearrangement joins TRBV6-2 or TRBV6-3 to TRBJ2-5, with TRBD2 identical over 13 bases. The CDR3 is 15 residues long. Germline V CDR1 and CDR2: MNHEY, SVGEGT. V shed 8 bases and J 4 bases; nucleotides not matched to a gene: 7. CDR3 protein: CASGTRTSGRETQYF. CDR3 sequence (DNA): TGTGCCAGCGGAACTCGGACTAGCGGGAGAGAGACCCAGTACTTC.

The genes are TRBV5-1 and TRBJ2-1, with 9 bases that match TRBD2. The CDR3 consists of 15 residues. Germline CDR1 and CDR2: SGHRS and YFSETQ. The ends lost 4 bases at V and 7 bases at J; junction bases unmatched: 9. The CDR3 DNA is TGCGCCAGCAGCCCCGGTCGGCTAGCGGGGAATGAGCAGTTCTTC. Translating gives CASSPGRLAGNEQFF.

The gene calls are TRBV11-2 and TRBJ2-5; D gene unclear. CDR1 is SGHAT, CDR2 FQNNGV, per germline. The CDR3 sequence is 13 residues long. The V end lost 3 bases, the J end lost 1 base, and 6 bases lay between the germline ends. CDR3 in DNA: TGTGCCAGCAGCTTCGGCAGCCAAGAGACCCAGTACTTC. Its translation is CASSFGSQETQYF.

The CDR3: CSARMGGYTF. The CDR3 bases are TGCAGTGCTAGGATGGGGGGCTACACCTTC. This rearrangement joins TRBV20-1 to TRBJ1-2, with D unresolved. Deletions cut 3 bases from V and 8 bases from J, with 7 bases between. Germline assignment: CDR1 DFQATT and CDR2 SNEGSKA (reference sequence). CDR3 length: 10 residues.

The V and J genes are TRBV5-1 and TRBJ2-2, with 7 bases fitting TRBD1. Germline lookup yields CDR1 SGHRS and CDR2 YFSETQ. The J segment lost 1 base and the V segment lost 4 bases, leaving 7 bases of the junction unmatched. This CDR3 is 16 amino acids long. The CDR3 region has the DNA TGCGCCAGCAGCGCCATAACAGGGGTGAACACCGGGGAGCTGTTTTTT. Its translation is CASSAITGVNTGELFF.

This clonotype was counted between two and nine times. The V and J genes are TRBV19 and TRBJ2-3, with 8 bases lining up with TRBD2. With V trimmed by 6 bases and J by 3 bases, 14 bases remained unmatched. The germline CDR1 and CDR2 sequences are LNHDA and SQIVND (reference sequence). CDR3 size: 17 residues. The CDR3 DNA sequence: TGTGCCAGTAGACCCATCCGGGAGGGCTCAGAAACAGATACGCAGTATTTT. It specifies CASRPIREGSETDTQYF.

This clonotype was seen more than once but under ten times. The rearrangement uses TRBV24-1 and TRBJ2-3; D call uncertain. CDR3 length: 13 residues. From germline, CDR1 is KGHDR and CDR2 SFDVKD. V was pared by 1 base and J by 3 bases, with 4 bases between. The CDR3 bases are TGTGCCACCAGTGATTTAACGACAGATACGCAGTATTTT. Translating it yields CATSDLTTDTQYF.

The gene calls are TRBV11-2 and TRBJ2-5, with 7 bases that match TRBD2. The CDR3 spans 17 residues. Germline-derived CDR1 and CDR2 are SGHAT and FQNNGV. V lost 2 bases, J lost 0 bases, and 9 bases stayed unmatched. The CDR3 DNA sequence: TGTGCCAGCAGCTTATTTGGGACTACGATGTACCAAGAGACCCAGTACTTC. Protein product: CASSLFGTTMYQETQYF.

This clonotype was counted a few times. The gene calls are TRBV5-1 and TRBJ2-5; D may be TRBD2 (6 bases). Trimming shortened V by 2 bases and J by 4 bases, and 12 bases separated the two germline ends. The CDR3 sequence is 14 residues long. Germline V gene data show CDR1 as SGHRS and CDR2 as YFSETQ. DNA for the CDR3: TGCGCCAGCAGCTTCCGACTAGACGGAGAGACCCAGTACTTC. Protein product: CASSFRLDGETQYF.

The rearrangement uses TRBV3-1 and TRBJ2-3; possible D gene TRBD2, 5 bases. Trimming removed 5 bases at V and 2 bases at J, with 17 bases between. Per the germline V gene, CDR1 is LGHDT and CDR2 is YNNKEL (reference sequence). CDR3 length equals 16 residues. The CDR3 DNA follows: TGTGCCAGCAGCTTAGGAGGTCGCGGTTCCACAGATACGCAGTATTTT. Translated: CASSLGGRGSTDTQYF.

The chain joins TRBV29-1 to TRBJ2-2; 10 nucleotides match TRBD2. The CDR3 is made up of 16 amino acids. Germline lookup yields CDR1 SQVTM and CDR2 ANQGSEA. V lost 6 bases and J lost 0; bases outside the gene matches: 7. The CDR3 DNA sequence: TGCAGCGTGGCAGGACTAGCGGTTGCGAACACCGGGGAGCTGTTTTTT. Protein: CSVAGLAVANTGELFF.

V gene TRBV19 combines with J gene TRBJ2-7, with TRBD1 matching 7 bases. Germline V gives CDR1 LNHDA, CDR2 SQIVND (reference sequence). With 5 bases clipped from V and 3 bases from J, the junction kept 10 bases outside the gene matches. The CDR3 length is 15 residues. Here the CDR3 DNA reads TGTGCCAGTAGTCTTATTTGGGGACAGATCTACGAGCAGTACTTC. This translates into CASSLIWGQIYEQYF.

The rearrangement uses TRBV3-1 and TRBJ1-1, with D perhaps matching TRBD1 (6 bases). The V end lost 2 bases, the J end lost 5 bases, and 18 bases lay between the germline ends. The CDR3 runs to 16 residues. Per germline, CDR1 LGHDT and CDR2 YNNKEL (reference sequence). The CDR3 is CASSQTLGGGGTEAFF. The CDR3 DNA sequence: TGTGCCAGCAGCCAAACTCTGGGGGGCGGAGGAACTGAAGCTTTCTTT.

This clonotype was counted only a few times. V is TRBV6-6 and J is TRBJ2-3, with a weak D call TRBD1 (6 bases). The length of the CDR3 is 14 residues. CDR1 is MNHNY and CDR2 is SVGAGI in the germline V gene (reference sequence). The ends were cut back, 3 bases at V and 2 bases at J, with 9 bases in the middle. In nucleotides, the CDR3 is TGTGCCAGCAGTTATCGGACAGCCACAGATACGCAGTATTTT. The encoded protein is CASSYRTATDTQYF.

This clonotype was detected only a few times. The V call is TRBV7-2, the J call TRBJ2-7, with 8 bases that match TRBD2. The V gene end was trimmed by 5 bases and the J gene end by 6 bases; junction bases not matched to a gene: 9. The CDR3 length is 14 residues. Germline-derived CDR1 and CDR2 are SGHTA and FQGNSA. This CDR3 reads CASSPSAGASEQYF. CDR3 nucleotide sequence: TGTGCCAGCAGCCCATCAGCGGGAGCCTCCGAGCAGTACTTC.

V is TRBV29-1 and J is TRBJ2-1; 10 bases align to TRBD1. The J segment lost 0 bases and the V segment lost 7 bases, leaving 6 bases of the junction unmatched. In germline, CDR1 is SQVTM, CDR2 ANQGSEA. This CDR3 spans 15 amino acids. This CDR3 is CSGQGASRSYNEQFF. The DNA for the CDR3 is TGCAGCGGACAGGGGGCATCCCGCTCCTACAATGAGCAGTTCTTC.